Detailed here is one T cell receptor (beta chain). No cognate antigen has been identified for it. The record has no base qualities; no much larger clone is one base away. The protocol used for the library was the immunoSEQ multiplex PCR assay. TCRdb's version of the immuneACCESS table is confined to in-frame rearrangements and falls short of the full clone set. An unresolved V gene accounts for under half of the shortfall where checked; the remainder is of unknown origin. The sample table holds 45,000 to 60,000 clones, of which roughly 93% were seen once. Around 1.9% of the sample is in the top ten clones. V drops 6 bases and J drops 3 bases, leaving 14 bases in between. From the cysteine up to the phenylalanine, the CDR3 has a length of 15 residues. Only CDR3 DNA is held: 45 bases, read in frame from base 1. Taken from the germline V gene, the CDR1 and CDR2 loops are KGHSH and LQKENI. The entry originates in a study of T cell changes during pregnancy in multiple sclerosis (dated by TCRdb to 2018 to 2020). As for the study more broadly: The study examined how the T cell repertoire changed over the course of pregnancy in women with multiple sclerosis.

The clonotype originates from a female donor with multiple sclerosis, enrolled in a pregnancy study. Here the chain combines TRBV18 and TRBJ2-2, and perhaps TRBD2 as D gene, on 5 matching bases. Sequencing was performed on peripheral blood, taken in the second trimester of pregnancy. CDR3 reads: CASSLLGSDTGELFF. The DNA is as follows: TGTGCCAGCTCCCTCCTGGGTAGCGACACCGGGGAGCTGTTTTTT.